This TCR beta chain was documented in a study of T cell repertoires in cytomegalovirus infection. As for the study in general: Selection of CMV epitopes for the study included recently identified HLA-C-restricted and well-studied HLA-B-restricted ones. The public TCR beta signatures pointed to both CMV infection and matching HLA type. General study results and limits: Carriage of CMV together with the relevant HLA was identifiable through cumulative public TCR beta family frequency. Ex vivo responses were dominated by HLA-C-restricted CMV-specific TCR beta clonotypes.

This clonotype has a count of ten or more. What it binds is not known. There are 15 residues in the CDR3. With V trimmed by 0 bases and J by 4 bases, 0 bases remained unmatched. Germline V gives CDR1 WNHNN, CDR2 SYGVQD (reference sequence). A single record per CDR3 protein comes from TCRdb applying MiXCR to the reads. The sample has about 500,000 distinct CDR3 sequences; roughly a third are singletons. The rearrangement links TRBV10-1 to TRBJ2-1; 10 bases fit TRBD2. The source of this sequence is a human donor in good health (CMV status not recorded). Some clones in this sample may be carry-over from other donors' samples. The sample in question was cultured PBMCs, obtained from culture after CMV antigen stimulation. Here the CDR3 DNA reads TGCGCCAGCAGTGAGTCAGCGGGAGGGTACAATGAGCAGTTCTTC. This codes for CASSESAGGYNEQFF.